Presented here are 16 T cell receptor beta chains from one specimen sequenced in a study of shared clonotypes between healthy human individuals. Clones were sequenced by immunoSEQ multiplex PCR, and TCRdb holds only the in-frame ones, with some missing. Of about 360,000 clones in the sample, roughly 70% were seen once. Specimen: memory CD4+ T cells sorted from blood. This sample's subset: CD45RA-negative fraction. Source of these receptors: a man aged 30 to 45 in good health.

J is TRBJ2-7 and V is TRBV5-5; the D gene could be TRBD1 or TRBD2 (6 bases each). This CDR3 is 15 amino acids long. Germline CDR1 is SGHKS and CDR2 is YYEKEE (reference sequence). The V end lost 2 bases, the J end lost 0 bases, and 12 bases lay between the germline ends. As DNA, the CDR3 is TGTGCCAGCAGCTTACGAGGGGGGAGCTCCTACGAGCAGTACTTC. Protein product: CASSLRGGSSYEQYF.

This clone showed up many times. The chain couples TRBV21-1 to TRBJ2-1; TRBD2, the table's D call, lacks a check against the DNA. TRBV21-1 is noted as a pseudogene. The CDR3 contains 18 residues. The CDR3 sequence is CASSKARRRAASYNEQFF. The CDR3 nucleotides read TGTGCCAGCAGCAAAGCGCGTAGGAGGGCAGCCTCCTACAATGAGCAGTTCTTC.

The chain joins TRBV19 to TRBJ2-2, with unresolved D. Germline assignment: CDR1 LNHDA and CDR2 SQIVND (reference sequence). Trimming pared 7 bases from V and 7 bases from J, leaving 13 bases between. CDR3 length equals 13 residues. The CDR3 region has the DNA TGTGCCAGTAAACTGGACCGAGACGGGGAGCTGTTTTTT. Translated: CASKLDRDGELFF.

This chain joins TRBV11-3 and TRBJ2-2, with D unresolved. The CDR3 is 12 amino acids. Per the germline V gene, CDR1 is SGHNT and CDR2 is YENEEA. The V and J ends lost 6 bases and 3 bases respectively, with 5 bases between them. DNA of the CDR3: TGTGCCAGCAGTTCGGACACCGGGGAGCTGTTTTTT. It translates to CASSSDTGELFF. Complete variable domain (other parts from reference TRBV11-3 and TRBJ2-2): EAGVVQSPRYKIIEKKQPVAFWCNPISGHNTLYWYLQNLGQGPELLIRYENEEAVDDSQLPKDRFSAERLKGVDSTLKIQPAELGDSAVYLCASSSDTGELFFGEGSRLTVL.

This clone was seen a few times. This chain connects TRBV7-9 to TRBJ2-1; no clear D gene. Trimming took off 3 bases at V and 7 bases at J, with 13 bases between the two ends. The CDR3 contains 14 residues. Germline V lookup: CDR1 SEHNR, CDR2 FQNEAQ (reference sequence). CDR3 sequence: CASSFDWNGNEQFF. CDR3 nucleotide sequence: TGTGCCAGCAGCTTCGATTGGAATGGGAATGAGCAGTTCTTC.

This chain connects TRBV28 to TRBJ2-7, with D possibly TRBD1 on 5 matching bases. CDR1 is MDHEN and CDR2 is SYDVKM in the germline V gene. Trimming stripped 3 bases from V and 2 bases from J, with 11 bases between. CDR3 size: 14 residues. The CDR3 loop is CASSFQDRPYEQYF. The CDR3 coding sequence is TGTGCCAGCAGTTTCCAAGACAGACCCTACGAGCAGTACTTC.

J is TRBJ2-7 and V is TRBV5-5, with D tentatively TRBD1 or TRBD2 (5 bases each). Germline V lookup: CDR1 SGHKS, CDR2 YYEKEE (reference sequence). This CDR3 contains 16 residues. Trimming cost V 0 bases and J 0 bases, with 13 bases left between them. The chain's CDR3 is CASSLGSGTASYEQYF. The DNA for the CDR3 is TGTGCCAGCAGCTTGGGATCCGGGACGGCCTCCTACGAGCAGTACTTC.

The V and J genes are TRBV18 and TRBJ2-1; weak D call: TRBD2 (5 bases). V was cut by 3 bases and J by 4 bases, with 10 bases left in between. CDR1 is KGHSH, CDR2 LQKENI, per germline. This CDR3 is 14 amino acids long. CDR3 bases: TGTGCCAGCTCACCGGGAGCCTCGTACAATGAGCAGTTCTTC. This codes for CASSPGASYNEQFF. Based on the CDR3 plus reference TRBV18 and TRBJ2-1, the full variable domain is NAGVMQNPRHLVRRRGQEARLRCSPMKGHSHVYWYRQLPEEGLKFMVYLQKENIIDESGMPKERFSAEFPKEGPSILRIQQVVRGDSAAYFCASSPGASYNEQFFGPGTRLTVL.

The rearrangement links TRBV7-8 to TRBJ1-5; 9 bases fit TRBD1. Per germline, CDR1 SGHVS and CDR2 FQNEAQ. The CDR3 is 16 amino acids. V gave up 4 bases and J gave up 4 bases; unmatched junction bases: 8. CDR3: CASSWGQGQQNQPQHF. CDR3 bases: TGTGCCAGCAGCTGGGGACAGGGACAACAAAATCAGCCCCAGCATTTT.

The CDR3 region has the DNA TGTGCCACCGCTCCCAGGGCCACCACCACTTCCAGCCCGAACTATGGCTACACCTTC. Translation: CATAPRATTTSSPNYGYTF. The chain links TRBV2 to TRBJ1-2; D may be TRBD1 (5 bases). CDR3 length equals 19 residues. CDR1 is SNHLY and CDR2 is FYNNEI in the germline V gene. The V end was cut by 10 bases, the J end by 2 bases, with 32 bases between. The full variable domain, rest sourced from reference TRBV2 and TRBJ1-2, is EPEVTQTPSHQVTQMGQEVILRCVPISNHLYFYWYRQILGQKVEFLVSFYNNEISEKSEIFDDQFSVERPDGSNFTLKIRSTKLEDSAMYFCATAPRATTTSSPNYGYTFGSGTRLTVV.

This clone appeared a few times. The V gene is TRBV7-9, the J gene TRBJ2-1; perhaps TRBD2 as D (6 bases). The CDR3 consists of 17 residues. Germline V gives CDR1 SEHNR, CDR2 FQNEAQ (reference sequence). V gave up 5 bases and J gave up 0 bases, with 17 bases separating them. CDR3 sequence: CASSRLSRGSSYNEQFF. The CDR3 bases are TGTGCCAGCAGCCGATTATCTCGGGGGAGCTCCTACAATGAGCAGTTCTTC.

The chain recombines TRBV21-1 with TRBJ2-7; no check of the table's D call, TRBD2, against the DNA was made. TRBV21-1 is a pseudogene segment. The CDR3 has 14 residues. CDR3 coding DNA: TGTGCCAGGGCATTAGGACTAGAGCGTTACGAGCAGTACTTC. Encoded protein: CARALGLERYEQYF.

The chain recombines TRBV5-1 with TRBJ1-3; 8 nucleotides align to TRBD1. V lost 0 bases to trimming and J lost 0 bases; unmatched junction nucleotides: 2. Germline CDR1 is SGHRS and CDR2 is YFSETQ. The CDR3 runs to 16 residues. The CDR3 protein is CASSLVDRGSGNTIYF. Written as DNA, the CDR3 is TGCGCCAGCAGCTTGGTTGACAGGGGCTCTGGAAACACCATATATTTT.

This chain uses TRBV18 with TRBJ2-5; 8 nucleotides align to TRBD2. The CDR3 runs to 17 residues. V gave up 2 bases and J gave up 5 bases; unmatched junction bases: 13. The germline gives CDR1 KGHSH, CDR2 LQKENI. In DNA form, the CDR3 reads TGTGCCAGCTCACCAGATTTGACGGGAGGGCCTTTTGAGACCCAGTACTTC. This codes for CASSPDLTGGPFETQYF.

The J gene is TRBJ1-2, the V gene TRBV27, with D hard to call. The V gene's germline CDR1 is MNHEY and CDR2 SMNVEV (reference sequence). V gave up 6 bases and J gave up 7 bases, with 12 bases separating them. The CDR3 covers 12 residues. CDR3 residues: CASSPVSGGYTF. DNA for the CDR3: TGTGCCAGCAGCCCTGTGTCGGGTGGCTACACCTTC.

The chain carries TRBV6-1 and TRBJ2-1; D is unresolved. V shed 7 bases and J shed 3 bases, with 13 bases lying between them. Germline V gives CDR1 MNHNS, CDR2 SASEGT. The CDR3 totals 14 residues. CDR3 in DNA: TGTGCCAGCACTCGAGGTAGGATCTACAATGAGCAGTTCTTC. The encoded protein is CASTRGRIYNEQFF.